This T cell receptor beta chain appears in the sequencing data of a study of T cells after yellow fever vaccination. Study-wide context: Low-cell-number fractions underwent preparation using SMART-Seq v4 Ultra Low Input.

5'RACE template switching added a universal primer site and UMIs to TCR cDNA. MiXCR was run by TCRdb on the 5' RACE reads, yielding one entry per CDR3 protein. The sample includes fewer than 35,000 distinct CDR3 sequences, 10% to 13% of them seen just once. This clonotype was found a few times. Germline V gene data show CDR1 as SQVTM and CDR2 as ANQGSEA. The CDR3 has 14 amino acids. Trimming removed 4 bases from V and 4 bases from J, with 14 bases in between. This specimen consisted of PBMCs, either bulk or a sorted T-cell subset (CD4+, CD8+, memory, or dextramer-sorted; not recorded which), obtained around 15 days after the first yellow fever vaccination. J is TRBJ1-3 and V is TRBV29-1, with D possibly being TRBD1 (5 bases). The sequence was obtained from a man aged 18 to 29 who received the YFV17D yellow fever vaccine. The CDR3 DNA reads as TGCAGCGTTGCAGACCCAGGGCAAGGAAACACCATATATTTT. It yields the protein CSVADPGQGNTIYF.